These 10 T cell receptor beta chains came from one sample sequenced in a study of shared clonotypes between healthy human individuals. Assay used: immunoSEQ multiplex PCR; TCRdb lists only in-frame clones, some missing. The data show fewer than 3 million clones, 92% seen once. The sample was naive CD4+ T cells from PBMCs. Subset specified: CD45RA+ positively selected. Receptor source: a man aged 18 to 30 in good health. Some clones in this sample may be carry-over from other donors' samples.

The CDR3 nucleotides read TGTGCCAGTAGTCCATACGGACAGGGGTCTGAAGCTTTCTTT. Translated, it gives CASSPYGQGSEAFF. This sequence joins TRBV19 and TRBJ1-1, with 9 bases aligning to TRBD1. The CDR3 is 14 residues long. Germline V gene lookup returns CDR1 LNHDA and CDR2 SQIVND (reference sequence). V dropped 5 bases and J dropped 6; count of bases not matched to a gene: 7.

The V call is TRBV4-3, the J call TRBJ2-5, with D tentatively TRBD1 (5 bases). Germline V gene lookup returns CDR1 LGHNA and CDR2 YSLEER. Trimming took 3 bases from V and 3 from J, leaving 11 bases between them. The CDR3 is 14 residues long. The CDR3 here is CASSHSLGEETQYF. The CDR3 DNA reads TGCGCCAGCAGCCACTCGCTAGGGGAAGAGACCCAGTACTTC.

The chain carries TRBV7-8 and TRBJ2-5; the D gene is possibly TRBD2 (5 bases). The CDR3 has 15 residues. Germline V gene sequence: CDR1 SGHVS, CDR2 FQNEAQ. Trimming took off 5 bases at V and 5 bases at J, with 18 bases between the two ends. The CDR3 DNA is TGTGCCAGCAGCATGCCGGACTGGCGGCGGGAGACCCAGTACTTC. It yields the protein CASSMPDWRRETQYF.

The rearrangement joins TRBV28 to TRBJ1-1, with 8 bases fitting TRBD1. The CDR3 extends over 14 amino acids. V lost 8 bases to trimming and J lost 3 bases; unmatched junction nucleotides: 8. CDR1 is MDHEN, CDR2 SYDVKM, per germline. The CDR3 sequence is CASLTQGADTEAFF. In DNA form, the CDR3 reads TGTGCCAGCCTTACCCAGGGGGCCGACACTGAAGCTTTCTTT.

The chain employs TRBV4-1 and TRBJ1-5; perhaps TRBD1 as D (6 bases). V was trimmed by 1 base and J by 6 bases, leaving 13 bases between them. CDR3 length: 15 residues. Germline-derived CDR1 and CDR2 are MGHRA and YSYEKL. In DNA, the CDR3 is TGCGCCAGCAGCCAAGTTCGGGACAACCTTCAGCCCCAGCATTTT. It codes for CASSQVRDNLQPQHF.

This chain connects TRBV7-2 to TRBJ1-1, with D unclear. In germline, CDR1 is SGHTA, CDR2 FQGNSA. The CDR3 contains 11 residues. V gave up 5 bases and J gave up 5 bases, with 6 bases separating them. The CDR3, as DNA: TGTGCCAGCAGCCAACGTACTGAAGCTTTCTTT. It translates to CASSQRTEAFF.

The chain couples TRBV21-1 to TRBJ1-1; the tabulated D call, TRBD1, remains unverified against the DNA. TRBV21-1 is classified as a pseudogene. This CDR3 spans 11 amino acids. This chain's CDR3 is CASGQNTEAFF. The CDR3 DNA reads TGTGCCAGCGGGCAGAACACTGAAGCTTTCTTT.

The rearrangement uses TRBV9 and TRBJ2-7, with 9 bases matching TRBD1. The germline gives CDR1 SGDLS, CDR2 YYNGEE. V lost 4 bases, J lost 3 bases, and 2 bases stayed unmatched. The CDR3 is made up of 13 amino acids. The CDR3 protein is CASSTGQGYEQYF. The CDR3 coding sequence is TGTGCCAGCAGCACGGGACAGGGCTACGAGCAGTACTTC.

Turning to this clone: The sample contains more than one DNA sequence encoding this CDR3. In DNA form, the CDR3 reads TGTGCCAGCAGCGTAGGACTAGCGGGAGCAGAGACCCAGTACTTC. Its protein product is CASSVGLAGAETQYF. The chain combines TRBV9 with TRBJ2-5, with TRBD2 identical over 12 bases. V lost 0 bases and J lost 4; bases outside the gene matches: 1. The CDR3 spans 15 residues. Per germline, CDR1 SGDLS and CDR2 YYNGEE.

The V and J genes are TRBV28 and TRBJ1-1; D is unresolved. The CDR3 extends over 15 amino acids. V lost 7 bases, J lost 7 bases, and 22 bases lay in between. Germline V lookup: CDR1 MDHEN, CDR2 SYDVKM. CDR3 DNA: TGTGCCAGCACCCCCCTCCGGGGAGCAAGCCATGAAGCTTTCTTT. This translates into CASTPLRGASHEAFF.